These 26 T cell receptor beta chains share one sample of origin, sequenced in a study of PD-L1 blockade in urothelial cancer. TCRdb's table, derived via immunoSEQ multiplex PCR, lists solely in-frame clones and lacks some. The sample includes over 45,000 clones, about 86% of them seen just once. The time point here: pretreatment peripheral blood. The sample consisted of PBMCs, taken around atezolizumab (anti-PD-L1) treatment. All receptors come from a man aged 60 to 75 with urothelial cancer.

V usage is TRBV27 and J usage is TRBJ2-7, with D unresolved. Looked up from germline, CDR1 is MNHEY and CDR2 is SMNVEV (reference sequence). The CDR3 contains 13 residues. V was pared by 4 bases and J by 4 bases, with 11 bases between. As DNA, the CDR3 is TGTGCCAGCAGTTATGAGTTCGGGTACGAGCAGTACTTC. As protein: CASSYEFGYEQYF.

The chain combines TRBV25-1 with TRBJ1-6; D may be TRBD1 (5 bases). The CDR3 consists of 15 residues. Trimming cost V 1 base and J 5 bases, with 9 bases left between them. From germline, CDR1 is MGHDK and CDR2 SYGVNS. The DNA of the CDR3 is TGTGCCAGCAGTGAATGGCGGGGCGATAATTCACCCCTCCACTTT. Translation gives CASSEWRGDNSPLHF.

This sequence joins TRBV5-1 and TRBJ2-1, with 15 bases lining up with TRBD2. The CDR3 is 16 residues long. Germline CDR1 and CDR2: SGHRS and YFSETQ. J lost 6 bases, V lost 5 bases, and 6 bases had no gene match. The CDR3 coding sequence is TGCGCCAGCAGGTGGGGACTAGCGGGGGGCCGCAATGAGCAGTTCTTC. Protein product: CASRWGLAGGRNEQFF.

V is TRBV28 and J is TRBJ1-1; 7 nucleotides line up with TRBD1. Germline V CDR1 and CDR2: MDHEN, SYDVKM. The CDR3 loop spans 15 amino acids. Trimming at V came to 10 bases and at J to 5 bases, leaving 16 bases not matched to a gene. This CDR3 is CATTLKTGFKTEAFF. The DNA for the CDR3 is TGTGCCACCACACTGAAGACAGGGTTTAAGACTGAAGCTTTCTTT. The full variable domain, completed using reference TRBV28 and TRBJ1-1, is DVKVTQSSRYLVKRTGEKVFLECVQDMDHENMFWYRQDPGLGLRLIYFSYDVKMKEKGDIPEGYSVSREKKERFSLILESASTNQTSMYLCATTLKTGFKTEAFFGQGTRLTVV.

The chain recombines TRBV19 with TRBJ1-5; D remains unclear. V was shortened by 6 bases and J by 0 bases, with 18 bases between the two germline ends. The CDR3 runs to 17 residues. The V gene's germline CDR1 is LNHDA and CDR2 SQIVND (reference sequence). CDR3 DNA sequence: TGTGCCAGTAGCCCCCGGTCGGGGAGGTATAGCAATCAGCCCCAGCATTTT. This encodes CASSPRSGRYSNQPQHF.

J is TRBJ1-2 and V is TRBV6-5; 8 bases are shared with TRBD1. J gave up 8 bases and V 6 bases, and 11 bases lay outside the gene matches. CDR3 length: 14 amino acids. CDR1 is MNHEY, CDR2 SVGAGI, per germline. CDR3 sequence reads: CASSRGQGENGYTF. As DNA, the CDR3 is TGTGCCAGCAGCCGAGGACAGGGAGAGAACGGCTACACCTTC.

The chain links TRBV9 to TRBJ2-7; TRBD2 matches 9 bases. From germline, CDR1 is SGDLS and CDR2 YYNGEE. The CDR3 sequence is 19 residues long. Germline trimming cut 4 bases from V and 1 base from J; bases unmatched to any gene: 18. The CDR3 region is CASSPSAGGGASGSYEQYF. CDR3 nucleotides: TGTGCCAGCAGCCCCAGTGCCGGCGGGGGGGCGTCAGGTTCCTACGAGCAGTACTTC. Together with reference TRBV9 and TRBJ2-7, the CDR3 gives the full variable domain: DSGVTQTPKHLITATGQRVTLRCSPRSGDLSVYWYQQSLDQGLQFLIQYYNGEERAKGNILERFSAQQFPDLHSELNLSSLELGDSALYFCASSPSAGGGASGSYEQYFGPGTRLTVT.

The chain links TRBV5-1 to TRBJ2-3, with D tentatively TRBD2 (7 bases). Germline CDR1 is SGHRS and CDR2 is YFSETQ. V gave up 6 bases and J gave up 0 bases, with 14 bases separating them. The length of the CDR3 is 15 residues. The CDR3 spells CASKGAGASTDTQYF. The CDR3, as DNA: TGCGCCAGCAAAGGGGCGGGGGCCAGCACAGATACGCAGTATTTT.

The chain joins TRBV5-1 to TRBJ1-4; D gene unclear. Germline V gene data show CDR1 as SGHRS and CDR2 as YFSETQ. Trimming took off 2 bases at V and 4 bases at J, with 9 bases between the two ends. This CDR3 has 14 amino acids. The CDR3 nucleotides are TGCGCCAGCAGCTTCCGAGGAATTAATGAAAAACTGTTTTTT. It encodes CASSFRGINEKLFF.

The J gene is TRBJ2-2, the V gene TRBV9; 10 bases fit TRBD2. With 0 bases clipped from V and 7 bases from J, the junction kept 6 bases outside the gene matches. CDR1 and CDR2 (germline): SGDLS, YYNGEE. The CDR3 contains 16 residues. The DNA for the CDR3 is TGTGCCAGCAGCGTAGAGCGGGGGGGGCCCGGCGGGGAGCTGTTTTTT. Its translation is CASSVERGGPGGELFF.

V usage is TRBV11-2 and J usage is TRBJ2-3; 14 bases fit TRBD2. Germline loops: CDR1 SGHAT, CDR2 FQNNGV. The CDR3 has 16 residues. After removal of 3 bases from V and 3 bases from J, the junction contained 2 bases not matched to a gene. In DNA, the CDR3 is TGTGCCAGCAGCTTGGGACTAGCGGGGGCGACAGATACGCAGTATTTT. Residues: CASSLGLAGATDTQYF.

Of note for this clone: At one of its ends the junction is not consistent with the germline gene, which may arise from a read error. The chain joins TRBV29-1 to TRBJ1-2; 9 bases are a match to TRBD1. The length of the CDR3 is 13 residues. The germline V gene has CDR1 SQVTM and CDR2 ANQGSEA. The CDR3 sequence: CSVEGQGNFGYTF. Written as DNA, the CDR3 is TGCAGCGTCGAGGGACAGGGAAACTTTGGCTACACCTTC.

The chain combines TRBV27 with TRBJ2-5; the match to TRBD1 covers 9 bases. This CDR3 is 15 amino acids long. J gave up 5 bases and V 7 bases, and 11 bases lay outside the gene matches. Germline assignment: CDR1 MNHEY and CDR2 SMNVEV (reference sequence). For the CDR3, the DNA is TGTGCCAGCAAGGGGACAGGGACATACAGGGAGACCCAGTACTTC. Its translation is CASKGTGTYRETQYF.

The chain combines TRBV29-1 with TRBJ2-1; D ambiguous. This CDR3 has 13 amino acids. CDR1 and CDR2 (germline): SQVTM, ANQGSEA. V was clipped by 5 bases and J by 4 bases, with 12 bases between them. The CDR3, as DNA: TGCAGCGTTACCAGGTCCCTTTACAATGAGCAGTTCTTC. Translating it yields CSVTRSLYNEQFF.

The chain links TRBV15 to TRBJ1-4, with 11 bases aligning to TRBD1. V was pared by 6 bases and J by 7 bases, with 13 bases of the junction left unmatched. This CDR3 contains 17 residues. CDR1 and CDR2 (germline): LNHNV, YYDKDF (reference sequence). CDR3: CATSTWDRGYSGEKLFF. For the CDR3, the DNA is TGTGCCACCAGTACTTGGGACAGGGGGTATTCTGGTGAAAAACTGTTTTTT.

The chain links TRBV5-1 to TRBJ2-1; possibly TRBD1 for D (5 bases). Looked up from germline, CDR1 is SGHRS and CDR2 is YFSETQ. CDR3 length equals 13 residues. V lost 2 bases, J lost 9 bases, and 12 bases lay in between. The CDR3 DNA follows: TGCGCCAGCAGCTTTGGTCCGCAGGGTGAGCAGTTCTTC. It encodes CASSFGPQGEQFF.

The chain recombines TRBV7-2 with TRBJ2-7; 7 bases are a match to TRBD1. V dropped 3 bases and J dropped 0; count of bases not matched to a gene: 5. The CDR3 consists of 15 residues. The germline CDR1 and CDR2 sequences are SGHTA and FQGNSA. The CDR3 loop is CASSFTGVGSYEQYF. The CDR3 coding sequence is TGTGCCAGCAGCTTCACAGGGGTGGGCTCCTACGAGCAGTACTTC.

This clone appeared a single time. The chain links TRBV7-2 to TRBJ2-1; 8 bases are a match to TRBD2. The V gene end was trimmed by 4 bases and the J gene end by 2 bases; junction bases not matched to a gene: 4. Germline CDR1 and CDR2: SGHTA and FQGNSA. This CDR3 is built from 15 residues. The chain's CDR3 is CASSSGGQAYNEQFF. CDR3 DNA sequence: TGTGCCAGCAGCTCGGGGGGGCAAGCCTACAATGAGCAGTTCTTC. Complete variable domain (other parts from reference TRBV7-2 and TRBJ2-1): GAGVSQSPSNKVTEKGKDVELRCDPISGHTALYWYRQSLGQGLEFLIYFQGNSAPDKSGLPSDRFSAERTGGSVSTLTIQRTQQEDSAVYLCASSSGGQAYNEQFFGPGTRLTVL.

The genes are TRBV7-8 and TRBJ1-1, with a weak D call TRBD1 (6 bases). The CDR3 is made up of 16 amino acids. CDR1 and CDR2 from the germline V gene are SGHVS and FQNEAQ. V was clipped by 2 bases and J by 6 bases, with 19 bases between them. DNA of the CDR3: TGTGCCAGCAGCTTACCTACTACAGGGAGAATCCCTGAAGCTTTCTTT. It specifies CASSLPTTGRIPEAFF.

V gene TRBV5-6 combines with J gene TRBJ2-2, with 10 nucleotides matching TRBD1. Germline trimming cut 4 bases from V and 4 bases from J; bases unmatched to any gene: 4. This CDR3 has 15 residues. CDR1 and CDR2 (germline): SGHDT, YYEEEE. The CDR3 loop reads CASSLDRGVTGELFF. CDR3 in DNA: TGTGCCAGCAGCCTGGACAGGGGGGTCACCGGGGAGCTGTTTTTT.

V gene TRBV18 combines with J gene TRBJ2-7, with D unresolved. CDR1 and CDR2 (germline): KGHSH, LQKENI. Trimming left V 4 bases short and J 2 bases short, with 9 bases between. The CDR3 runs 13 residues. The CDR3 protein is CASSLISTYEQYF. The CDR3 region has the DNA TGTGCCAGCTCACTCATCAGTACCTACGAGCAGTACTTC.

The chain employs TRBV6-5 and TRBJ1-2; 8 nucleotides line up with TRBD1. CDR1 and CDR2 from the germline V gene are MNHEY and SVGAGI. V dropped 3 bases and J dropped 4; count of bases not matched to a gene: 7. The CDR3 length is 15 residues. The CDR3 loop is CASSYLQGAGYGYTF. The CDR3 nucleotides are TGTGCCAGCAGTTATCTCCAGGGGGCGGGCTATGGCTACACCTTC.

V usage is TRBV27 and J usage is TRBJ2-3, with D perhaps TRBD1 (5 bases). Trimming took 7 bases from V and 0 from J, leaving 14 bases between them. The CDR3 totals 15 residues. From germline, CDR1 is MNHEY and CDR2 SMNVEV (reference sequence). The CDR3 loop is CASNTPRDSTDTQYF. The CDR3 bases are TGTGCCAGCAATACGCCCAGGGATAGCACAGATACGCAGTATTTT.

The chain links TRBV29-1 to TRBJ1-1; tentatively, D is TRBD1 (5 bases). Germline CDR1 is SQVTM and CDR2 is ANQGSEA. V lost 6 bases and J 4 bases, leaving 9 bases between the germline ends. The CDR3 spans 11 residues. CDR3 residues: CSVRDVTEAFF. The CDR3 bases are TGCAGCGTCAGGGATGTCACTGAAGCTTTCTTT.

This clone was counted only a few times. The chain recombines TRBV7-2 with TRBJ2-5; 12 nucleotides line up with TRBD1. V trimming: 6 bases; J trimming: 5 bases; junction bases outside the gene matches: 13. Germline V lookup: CDR1 SGHTA, CDR2 FQGNSA. The CDR3 length is 17 residues. The CDR3 sequence: CASRLTPGTGGVETQYF. The CDR3 bases are TGTGCCAGCAGACTCACGCCCGGGACAGGGGGCGTGGAGACCCAGTACTTC.

The V call is TRBV5-4, the J call TRBJ2-7, with 11 bases that match TRBD2. This CDR3 contains 15 residues. Trimming at V came to 4 bases and at J to 7 bases, leaving 10 bases not matched to a gene. The germline V gene encodes CDR1 SGHNT and CDR2 YYREEE (reference sequence). CDR3 in DNA: TGTGCCAGCAGCGCATCGACTAGCGGGATGGGGGAGCAGTACTTC. Protein: CASSASTSGMGEQYF.